A selection of T cell receptor beta chains follows, all from one sample in a study of blood T cells in healthy people across ages. Each CDR3 protein is one row after TCRdb ran MiXCR on the 5' RACE reads. The sample has 650,000 to 800,000 distinct CDR3 sequences; over 40% are singletons. Sequencing used blood. These receptors were obtained from a woman of 80 years or more in good health. Each CDR3 is given without its conserved first and last residue. Clone size is shown for a subset of rows, as once, few, many or a class of expanded clone.

clone size: few; V gene: TRBV4-1; CDR3 length: 16; CDR3 protein: ASSQDRSVGTGDYGYT
clone size: NA; V gene: TRBV9; CDR3 length: 13; CDR3 protein: ASSEEGGSYNEQY
clone size: NA; V gene: TRBV18; CDR3 length: 15; CDR3 protein: ASSPGRHPTTNERLF
clone size: many; V gene: TRBV15; CDR3 length: 13; CDR3 protein: ATSRQAGTYNEQF
clone size: NA; V gene: TRBV7-2; CDR3 length: 12; CDR3 protein: ASSLRRVRNEQF
clone size: NA; V gene: TRBV9; CDR3 length: 11; CDR3 protein: ASSLEGRPEAF
clone size: NA; V gene: TRBV20-1; CDR3 length: 13; CDR3 protein: SARDRLAGDNEQY
clone size: many; V gene: TRBV25-1; CDR3 length: 13; CDR3 protein: ASSVDRATYNEQF
clone size: NA; V gene: TRBV6-2/TRBV6-3; CDR3 length: 12; CDR3 protein: ASRTGIANQPQH
clone size: few; V gene: TRBV12-3/TRBV12-4; CDR3 length: 12; CDR3 protein: ASRPLPITDTQY
clone size: many; V gene: TRBV7-9; CDR3 length: 14; CDR3 protein: ASSPRPASNTGELF
clone size: many; V gene: TRBV3-1; CDR3 length: 15; CDR3 protein: ASSQFLGAGGNYGYT
clone size: NA; V gene: TRBV6-2/TRBV6-3; CDR3 length: 13; CDR3 protein: ASRSGTGLAGEQY
clone size: many; V gene: TRBV7-8; CDR3 length: 10; CDR3 protein: ASSPVNQPQH
clone size: many; V gene: TRBV24-1; CDR3 length: 11; CDR3 protein: ATSAQWGNEQF
clone size: NA; V gene: TRBV20-1; CDR3 length: 11; CDR3 protein: SAREGYQETQY
clone size: NA; V gene: TRBV4-2; CDR3 length: 14; CDR3 protein: ASSQADTGARQPQH
clone size: NA; V gene: TRBV20-1; CDR3 length: 12; CDR3 protein: SGMGGVNTGELF
clone size: NA; V gene: TRBV7-9; CDR3 length: 13; CDR3 protein: ASSPWIPSADTQY
clone size: few; V gene: TRBV2; CDR3 length: 14; CDR3 protein: ASRKEAGDSAYEQY
clone size: NA; V gene: TRBV24-1; CDR3 length: 15; CDR3 protein: ATSEPGLADRYNEQF
clone size: once; V gene: TRBV5-6; CDR3 length: 13; CDR3 protein: ASSPPSRVGTEAF
clone size: few; V gene: TRBV7-9; CDR3 length: 12; CDR3 protein: ASSLVPLNEKLF
clone size: NA; V gene: TRBV24-1; CDR3 length: 14; CDR3 protein: ATSDYFGGALNTQY
clone size: NA; V gene: TRBV5-1; CDR3 length: 12; CDR3 protein: ASTSTWSGYGYT
clone size: NA; V gene: TRBV20-1; CDR3 length: 12; CDR3 protein: SAPGEGGNEKLF
clone size: many; V gene: TRBV5-1; CDR3 length: 10; CDR3 protein: ASRDRVYEQY
clone size: NA; V gene: TRBV14; CDR3 length: 14; CDR3 protein: ASSRRTGSRYNEQY
clone size: NA; V gene: TRBV5-1; CDR3 length: 13; CDR3 protein: ASSSSGLVSNEQF
clone size: NA; V gene: TRBV29-1; CDR3 length: 10; CDR3 protein: NDGQTYNEQF
clone size: many; V gene: TRBV4-1; CDR3 length: 13; CDR3 protein: ASSQSGLRQETQY
clone size: NA; V gene: TRBV4-2; CDR3 length: 15; CDR3 protein: ASSPEKRTGGTDTQY
clone size: many; V gene: TRBV27; CDR3 length: 13; CDR3 protein: ASSGTLSGANVLT
clone size: NA; V gene: TRBV29-1; CDR3 length: 11; CDR3 protein: SVEDTATNEQF
clone size: NA; V gene: TRBV20-1; CDR3 length: 13; CDR3 protein: SARDPLTGLYEQY
clone size: many; V gene: TRBV30; CDR3 length: 13; CDR3 protein: AWSVLAGGRNEQF
clone size: NA; V gene: TRBV5-1; CDR3 length: 10; CDR3 protein: ASGQAYNEQF
clone size: NA; V gene: TRBV15; CDR3 length: 12; CDR3 protein: ATSRGLGPDTQF
clone size: NA; V gene: TRBV5-1; CDR3 length: 13; CDR3 protein: ASSSEGVSPNEQY
clone size: NA; V gene: TRBV21-1; CDR3 length: 14; CDR3 protein: ASSKRPGNSSYEQY
clone size: NA; V gene: TRBV27; CDR3 length: 14; CDR3 protein: ASSLTAGLQNTEAF
clone size: many; V gene: TRBV5-1; CDR3 length: 12; CDR3 protein: ASSVDVGRDEQF
clone size: NA; V gene: TRBV7-8; CDR3 length: 13; CDR3 protein: ASSAGLAGRGELF
clone size: NA; V gene: TRBV7-2; CDR3 length: 13; CDR3 protein: ASSFSGTGNSPLH
clone size: NA; V gene: TRBV12-3/TRBV12-4; CDR3 length: 12; CDR3 protein: ASSPGDRTSPLH
clone size: NA; V gene: TRBV15; CDR3 length: 13; CDR3 protein: ATSRPGANTYEQY
clone size: many; V gene: TRBV25-1; CDR3 length: 14; CDR3 protein: ASSEGGGGNTDTQY
clone size: NA; V gene: TRBV7-2; CDR3 length: 12; CDR3 protein: ASSSCTGFSEQF
clone size: many; V gene: TRBV20-1; CDR3 length: 12; CDR3 protein: SATDTDHAETQY
clone size: few; V gene: TRBV20-1; CDR3 length: 11; CDR3 protein: SAYRDVNSPLH
clone size: NA; V gene: TRBV28; CDR3 length: 12; CDR3 protein: ASTPSVGGRRMY